A single sample gave rise to the 31 T cell receptor beta chains below, sequenced in a study of OX40 agonist ivuxolimab in advanced cancers. Here immunoSEQ multiplex PCR was the method, and the copy in TCRdb shows in-frame clones only, minus some. This sample carries tens of thousands of clones, more than 70% of them seen once, and the ten largest clones take approximately 0.22%. The sequenced sample was CD4+ or CD8+ T cells sorted from blood, obtained in a trial of the OX40 agonist ivuxolimab. The receptors were sampled from an adult with an advanced solid tumor such as melanoma, head and neck, liver or kidney cancer.

The chain is built from TRBV10-2 and TRBJ1-2; D ambiguous. There are 14 residues in the CDR3. Germline values: CDR1 WSHSY, CDR2 SAAADI. Trimming took off 6 bases at V and 7 bases at J, with 18 bases between the two ends. CDR3 coding DNA: TGCGCCAGCAGCCCCGTAGCCGGTGCTCGTGGCTACACCTTC. Encoded protein: CASSPVAGARGYTF.

This chain uses TRBV7-8 with TRBJ1-5; 8 nucleotides align to TRBD1. This CDR3 has 15 amino acids. Germline V gives CDR1 SGHVS, CDR2 FQNEAQ. V lost 5 bases, J lost 4 bases, and 7 bases stayed unmatched. The CDR3 region is CASSRGQGLNQPQHF. Here the CDR3 DNA reads TGTGCCAGCAGCAGAGGACAGGGCCTTAATCAGCCCCAGCATTTT.

V usage is TRBV6-1 and J usage is TRBJ2-1; D not resolved. The V end lost 7 bases, the J end lost 4 bases, and 11 bases lay between the germline ends. The CDR3 contains 13 residues. CDR1 MNHNS and CDR2 SASEGT come from the germline V gene. CDR3 region: CASMTWVYNEQFF. CDR3 DNA sequence: TGTGCCAGCATGACCTGGGTTTACAATGAGCAGTTCTTC.

Remarks on this clone: The same CDR3 arises from other DNA sequences in this sample as well. V gene TRBV5-4 combines with J gene TRBJ1-2; a possible D gene is TRBD1 (5 bases). The CDR3 is 14 residues long. Trimming left V 0 bases short and J 4 bases short, with 10 bases between. Germline CDR1 reads SGHNT; CDR2 reads YYREEE (reference sequence). CDR3 amino acids: CASSLVTGPYGYTF. The CDR3 coding sequence is TGTGCCAGCAGCTTGGTCACGGGACCCTATGGCTACACCTTC.

This chain connects TRBV6-1 to TRBJ2-7; D ambiguous. CDR1 and CDR2 (germline): MNHNS, SASEGT. With 0 bases removed from V and 5 bases from J, the gap between germline ends came to 14 bases. There are 15 residues in the CDR3. CDR3 region: CASSEALLHGHEQYF. The CDR3 DNA is TGTGCCAGCAGTGAAGCGCTTCTACACGGCCACGAGCAGTACTTC.

V is TRBV9 and J is TRBJ2-3, with TRBD2 matching over 8 bases. The CDR3 runs 13 residues. Germline CDR1 is SGDLS and CDR2 is YYNGEE. The V segment lost 5 bases and the J segment 1 base; nucleotides outside the gene matches: 0. CDR3 protein: CASRTSGTDTQYF. Here the CDR3 DNA reads TGTGCCAGCAGGACTAGCGGCACAGATACGCAGTATTTT.

The V and J genes are TRBV28 and TRBJ1-4; TRBD1 might be the D (6 bases). Trimming removed 5 bases from V and 8 bases from J, with 15 bases in between. Looked up from germline, CDR1 is MDHEN and CDR2 is SYDVKM. CDR3 length: 14 residues. The CDR3 spells CASSQVGAREKLFF. DNA for the CDR3: TGTGCCAGCAGTCAGGTGGGGGCGCGCGAAAAACTGTTTTTT.

The chain links TRBV2 to TRBJ1-1; D perhaps matches TRBD1 (5 bases). CDR3 length: 14 amino acids. Looked up from germline, CDR1 is SNHLY and CDR2 is FYNNEI. V lost 10 bases and J 0 bases, leaving 15 bases between the germline ends. CDR3 amino acids: CATHLTDMNTEAFF. CDR3 in DNA: TGTGCCACCCACTTGACAGACATGAACACTGAAGCTTTCTTT.

V gene TRBV4-3 combines with J gene TRBJ1-2; no firm D call. Germline V gene sequence: CDR1 LGHNA, CDR2 YSLEER. CDR3 length: 15 residues. V was trimmed by 0 bases and J by 7 bases, leaving 15 bases between them. CDR3 protein: CASSQDPLQGVGYTF. CDR3 in DNA: TGCGCCAGCAGCCAAGATCCCCTCCAAGGCGTTGGCTACACCTTC.

The gene calls are TRBV7-9 and TRBJ1-2; D gene unclear. V was clipped by 2 bases and J by 11 bases, with 9 bases between them. The V gene's germline CDR1 is SEHNR and CDR2 FQNEAQ (reference sequence). This CDR3 has 11 residues. The CDR3 sequence is CASSLNLPYTF. The CDR3 coding sequence is TGTGCCAGCAGCTTAAATCTCCCTTACACCTTC.

This rearrangement joins TRBV2 to TRBJ2-3, with TRBD2 identical over 8 bases. The CDR3 is 14 residues long. Trimming took 5 bases from V and 6 from J; bases not matched to a gene: 7. Germline CDR1 and CDR2: SNHLY and FYNNEI. The chain's CDR3 is CASSLNGGADTQYF. CDR3 coding DNA: TGTGCCAGCAGTCTGAACGGGGGGGCGGATACGCAGTATTTT.

This chain connects TRBV6-1 to TRBJ2-5; D is uncertain. V was cut by 6 bases and J by 1 base, with 12 bases left in between. The CDR3 loop spans 14 amino acids. CDR1 is MNHNS and CDR2 is SASEGT in the germline V gene. The CDR3 reads CASSRLGSQETQYF. The DNA for the CDR3 is TGTGCCAGCAGCAGGCTGGGCAGCCAAGAGACCCAGTACTTC.

This clone has a handful of counts. The rearrangement joins TRBV28 to TRBJ2-7; TRBD1 matches 11 bases. Losses at the gene ends were 6 bases for V and 4 bases for J; bases not matched to a gene: 8. The CDR3 sequence is 15 residues long. Germline CDR1 and CDR2: MDHEN and SYDVKM. The DNA of the CDR3 is TGTGCCAGCAGCCACACGGGGGACAGGGGGTACGAGCAGTACTTC. Its translation: CASSHTGDRGYEQYF.

The chain joins TRBV10-3 to TRBJ2-3, with D maybe TRBD1 (6 bases). The V end lost 2 bases, the J end lost 3 bases, and 9 bases lay between the germline ends. There are 14 residues in the CDR3. Per germline, CDR1 ENHRY and CDR2 SYGVKD. CDR3 in amino acids: CAISEGTFTDTQYF. The CDR3 nucleotides are TGTGCCATCAGTGAGGGGACATTTACAGATACGCAGTATTTT.

This clone occurred once. V usage is TRBV7-2 and J usage is TRBJ2-5, with TRBD2 matching 8 bases. The CDR3 sequence is 15 residues long. The germline V gene has CDR1 SGHTA and CDR2 FQGNSA. V shed 0 bases, J shed 1 base, and the junction held 1 base outside the gene matches. Written as DNA, the CDR3 is TGTGCCAGCAGCTTAGCTAGCGGGACCCAAGAGACCCAGTACTTC. This codes for CASSLASGTQETQYF.

V and J are TRBV2 and TRBJ1-1; 7 bases map to TRBD1. Germline V gene data show CDR1 as SNHLY and CDR2 as FYNNEI. The CDR3 totals 15 residues. J was trimmed by 1 base and V by 6 bases; bases with no gene match: 8. The CDR3 here is CASRVGTAPNTEAFF. CDR3 sequence (DNA): TGTGCCAGCAGGGTCGGGACAGCCCCGAACACTGAAGCTTTCTTT.

This rearrangement joins TRBV9 to TRBJ1-5; no clear D. There are 14 residues in the CDR3. The ends were cut back, 3 bases at V and 0 bases at J, with 7 bases in the middle. The germline V gene encodes CDR1 SGDLS and CDR2 YYNGEE. This CDR3 is CASSGGFSNQPQHF. CDR3 nucleotides: TGTGCCAGCAGCGGGGGTTTTAGCAATCAGCCCCAGCATTTT.

The J gene is TRBJ1-2, the V gene TRBV7-2; 8 bases line up with TRBD1. The V gene's germline CDR1 is SGHTA and CDR2 FQGNSA. V trimming: 5 bases; J trimming: 4 bases; junction bases outside the gene matches: 6. This CDR3 has 14 residues. The DNA of the CDR3 is TGTGCCAGCAGCCCGGACCAGGGGGCCTATGGCTACACCTTC. It specifies CASSPDQGAYGYTF.

The chain links TRBV5-6 to TRBJ1-5, with D hard to call. CDR1 is SGHDT, CDR2 YYEEEE, per germline. The V end lost 0 bases, the J end lost 4 bases, and 14 bases lay between the germline ends. This CDR3 contains 16 residues. CDR3 amino acids: CASSLAGRTRNQPQHF. The CDR3 DNA reads TGTGCCAGCAGCTTGGCAGGACGGACCAGAAATCAGCCCCAGCATTTT.

The genes are TRBV12-5 and TRBJ1-3; D is unclear. This CDR3 contains 12 residues. Germline lookup yields CDR1 LGHNT and CDR2 FRNRAP. V lost 5 bases, J lost 3 bases, and 5 bases lay in between. CDR3 residues: CASGPSGNTIYF. The CDR3, as DNA: TGTGCTAGTGGTCCAAGTGGAAACACCATATATTTT.

This clone was seen only a few times. Written as DNA, the CDR3 is TGTGCCAGCAGCCCGACAGGGGGATGGACTGAAGCTTTCTTT. This sequence encodes CASSPTGGWTEAFF. The chain is built from TRBV6-5 and TRBJ1-1; 9 bases agree with TRBD1. V lost 6 bases to trimming and J lost 5 bases; unmatched junction nucleotides: 7. The germline V gene encodes CDR1 MNHEY and CDR2 SVGAGI. The length of the CDR3 is 14 residues.

This clone has a handful of counts. The gene calls are TRBV7-2 and TRBJ2-7; D could derive from TRBD1 or TRBD2 (6 bases each). There are 13 residues in the CDR3. V gave up 3 bases and J gave up 2 bases, with 8 bases separating them. CDR1 SGHTA and CDR2 FQGNSA come from the germline V gene. The CDR3: CASSFRGPYEQYF. In nucleotides, the CDR3 is TGTGCCAGCAGCTTTCGGGGGCCCTACGAGCAGTACTTC. Looking up the rest from reference TRBV7-2 and TRBJ2-7 gives the full variable domain: GAGVSQSPSNKVTEKGKDVELRCDPISGHTALYWYRQSLGQGLEFLIYFQGNSAPDKSGLPSDRFSAERTGGSVSTLTIQRTQQEDSAVYLCASSFRGPYEQYFGPGTRLTVT.

This sequence joins TRBV5-1 and TRBJ2-1; 7 bases agree with TRBD1. The CDR3 totals 14 residues. In germline, CDR1 is SGHRS, CDR2 YFSETQ. J lost 0 bases, V lost 6 bases, and 3 bases had no gene match. CDR3 in amino acids: CASKGDSSYNEQFF. The DNA of the CDR3 is TGCGCCAGCAAGGGGGACAGCTCCTACAATGAGCAGTTCTTC.

The chain links TRBV6-5 to TRBJ1-4; D is possibly TRBD1 (5 bases). CDR3 length: 14 amino acids. V lost 8 bases and J lost 7, with 17 bases in between. The germline CDR1 and CDR2 sequences are MNHEY and SVGAGI. The CDR3: CASHRGGKGEKLFF. Written as DNA, the CDR3 is TGTGCCAGCCACCGGGGGGGGAAGGGTGAAAAACTGTTTTTT.

The chain employs TRBV6-1 and TRBJ1-1; D remains ambiguous. V lost 4 bases to trimming and J lost 4 bases, with 13 bases between them. CDR3 length equals 14 residues. Germline loops: CDR1 MNHNS, CDR2 SASEGT. CDR3 nucleotide sequence: TGTGCCAGCAGTGTAACGCAAGGAGGCACTGAAGCTTTCTTT. Residues: CASSVTQGGTEAFF.

The chain employs TRBV19 and TRBJ2-2, with 7 bases aligning to TRBD2. Trimming cost V 7 bases and J 6 bases; bases outside gene matches: 8. Germline V gives CDR1 LNHDA, CDR2 SQIVND (reference sequence). The CDR3 runs to 14 residues. The DNA of the CDR3 is TGTGCCAGTACCCCCCTAGCGGAGGCCGGGGAGCTGTTTTTT. Translation: CASTPLAEAGELFF.

This clone was seen just once. V gene TRBV11-2 combines with J gene TRBJ1-2; 8 positions agree with TRBD1. Unmatched junction bases numbered 3, after V lost 6 bases and J lost 3 bases. From germline, CDR1 is SGHAT and CDR2 FQNNGV. The CDR3 totals 13 residues. The CDR3 region has the DNA TGTGCCAGCAGTCCGACAGGGGACTATGGCTACACCTTC. Protein: CASSPTGDYGYTF.

This clone showed up just once. The chain couples TRBV7-3 to TRBJ2-1; 11 nucleotides line up with TRBD2. The V segment lost 5 bases and the J segment 5 bases; nucleotides outside the gene matches: 8. The length of the CDR3 is 16 residues. Germline-derived CDR1 and CDR2 are SGHTA and FQGTGA. This CDR3 is CASSLSGTSGDNEQFF. The CDR3 DNA reads as TGTGCCAGCAGCCTCTCCGGGACTAGCGGCGACAATGAGCAGTTCTTC.

The V call is TRBV5-1, the J call TRBJ2-3, with D unresolved. The CDR3 totals 11 residues. V dropped 3 bases and J dropped 2 bases, with 1 base sitting between them. Germline loops: CDR1 SGHRS, CDR2 YFSETQ. CDR3 sequence: CASSSTDTQYF. CDR3 bases: TGCGCCAGCAGCTCCACAGATACGCAGTATTTT.

The genes are TRBV19 and TRBJ2-3; 9 bases are a match to TRBD2. The CDR3 contains 18 residues. Germline CDR1 reads LNHDA; CDR2 reads SQIVND (reference sequence). V was clipped by 3 bases and J by 1 base; unmatched bases: 11. The CDR3 DNA reads as TGTGCCAGTAGTATCGGGTCCGCAGCGGGAGGACGCACAGATACGCAGTATTTT. This translates into CASSIGSAAGGRTDTQYF.

V usage is TRBV19 and J usage is TRBJ1-1; a possible D gene is TRBD1 (5 bases). This CDR3 contains 13 residues. The germline V and J ends were trimmed by 6 bases and 4 bases, with 12 bases remaining between them. CDR1 and CDR2 (germline): LNHDA, SQIVND (reference sequence). This chain's CDR3 is CASSTPGSTEAFF. CDR3 DNA sequence: TGTGCCAGTAGCACTCCAGGGAGCACTGAAGCTTTCTTT.